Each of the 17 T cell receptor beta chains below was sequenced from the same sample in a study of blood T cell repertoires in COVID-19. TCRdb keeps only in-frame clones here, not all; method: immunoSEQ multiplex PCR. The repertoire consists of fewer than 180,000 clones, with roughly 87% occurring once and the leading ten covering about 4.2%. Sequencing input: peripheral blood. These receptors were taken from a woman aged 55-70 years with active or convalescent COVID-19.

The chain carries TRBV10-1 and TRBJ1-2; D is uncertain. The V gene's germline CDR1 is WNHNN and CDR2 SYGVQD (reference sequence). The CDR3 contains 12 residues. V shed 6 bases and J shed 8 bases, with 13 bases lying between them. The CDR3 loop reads CASSNSTRGYTF. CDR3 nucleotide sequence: TGCGCCAGCAGCAACAGCACTCGCGGCTACACCTTC.

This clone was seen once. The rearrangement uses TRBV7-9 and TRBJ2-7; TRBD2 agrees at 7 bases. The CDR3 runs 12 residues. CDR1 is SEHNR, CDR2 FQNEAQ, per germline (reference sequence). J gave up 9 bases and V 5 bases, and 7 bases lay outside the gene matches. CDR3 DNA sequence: TGTGCCAGCAGCCAAGACGGGGGGTCGCAGTACTTC. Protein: CASSQDGGSQYF. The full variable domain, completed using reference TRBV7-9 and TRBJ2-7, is DTGVSQNPRHKITKRGQNVTFRCDPISEHNRLYWYRQTLGQGPEFLTYFQNEAQLEKSRLLSDRFSAERPKGSFSTLEIQRTEQGDSAMYLCASSQDGGSQYFGPGTRLTVT.

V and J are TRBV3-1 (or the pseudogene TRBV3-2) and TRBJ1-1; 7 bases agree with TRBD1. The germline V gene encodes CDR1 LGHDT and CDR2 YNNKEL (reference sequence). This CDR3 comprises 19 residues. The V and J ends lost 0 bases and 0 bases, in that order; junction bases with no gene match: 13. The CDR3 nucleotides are TGTGCCAGCAGCCAAGATCCCAGGCGAGGGACAGCTATGAACACTGAAGCTTTCTTT. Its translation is CASSQDPRRGTAMNTEAFF.

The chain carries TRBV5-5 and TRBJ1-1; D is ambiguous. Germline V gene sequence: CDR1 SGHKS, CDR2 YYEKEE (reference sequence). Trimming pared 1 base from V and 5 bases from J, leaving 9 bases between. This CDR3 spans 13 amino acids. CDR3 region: CASSLSHSTEAFF. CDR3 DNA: TGTGCCAGCAGCTTGTCCCACAGTACTGAAGCTTTCTTT. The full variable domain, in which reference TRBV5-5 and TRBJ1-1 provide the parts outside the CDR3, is DAGVTQSPTHLIKTRGQQVTLRCSPISGHKSVSWYQQVLGQGPQFIFQYYEKEERGRGNFPDRFSARQFPNYSSELNVNALLLGDSALYLCASSLSHSTEAFFGQGTRLTVV.

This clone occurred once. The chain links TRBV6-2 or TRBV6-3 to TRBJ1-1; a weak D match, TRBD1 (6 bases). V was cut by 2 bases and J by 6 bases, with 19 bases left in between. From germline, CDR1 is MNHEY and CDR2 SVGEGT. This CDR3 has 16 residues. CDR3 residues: CASSYPRTGIIAEAFF. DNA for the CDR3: TGTGCCAGCAGTTACCCCAGAACAGGGATTATTGCTGAAGCTTTCTTT.

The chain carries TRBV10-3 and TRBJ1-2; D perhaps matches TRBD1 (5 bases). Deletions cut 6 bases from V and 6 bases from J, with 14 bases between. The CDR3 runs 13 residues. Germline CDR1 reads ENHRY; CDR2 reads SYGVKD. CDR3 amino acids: CAIRPQGRDGYTF. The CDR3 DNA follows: TGTGCCATCAGACCTCAGGGTCGGGATGGCTACACCTTC.

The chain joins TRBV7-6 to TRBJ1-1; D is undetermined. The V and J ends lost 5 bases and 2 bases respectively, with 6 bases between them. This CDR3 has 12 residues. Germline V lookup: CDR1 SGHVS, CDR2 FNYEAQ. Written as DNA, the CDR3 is TGTGCCAGCAGCGCAGATAACACTGAAGCTTTCTTT. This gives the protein CASSADNTEAFF.

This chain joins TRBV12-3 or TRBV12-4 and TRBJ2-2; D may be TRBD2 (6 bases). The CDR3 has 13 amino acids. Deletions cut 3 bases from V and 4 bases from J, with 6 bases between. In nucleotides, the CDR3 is TGTGCCAGCAGTTTGGGGGGCACCGGGGAGCTGTTTTTT. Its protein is CASSLGGTGELFF.

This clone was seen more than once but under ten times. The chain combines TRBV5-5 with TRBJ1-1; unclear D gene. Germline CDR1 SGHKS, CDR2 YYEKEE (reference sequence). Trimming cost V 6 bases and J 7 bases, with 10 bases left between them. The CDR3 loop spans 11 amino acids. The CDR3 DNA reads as TGTGCCAGCATCATACATCGTGAAGCTTTCTTT. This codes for CASIIHREAFF.

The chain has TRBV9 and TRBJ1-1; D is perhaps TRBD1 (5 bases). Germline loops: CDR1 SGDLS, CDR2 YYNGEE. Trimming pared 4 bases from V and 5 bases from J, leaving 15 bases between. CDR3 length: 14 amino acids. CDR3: CASSRMIGATEAFF. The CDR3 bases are TGTGCCAGCAGCCGTATGATAGGGGCAACTGAAGCTTTCTTT.

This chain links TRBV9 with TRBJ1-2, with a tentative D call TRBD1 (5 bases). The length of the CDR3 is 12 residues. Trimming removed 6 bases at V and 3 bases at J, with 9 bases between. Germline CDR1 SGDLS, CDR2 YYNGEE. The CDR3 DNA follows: TGTGCCAGCAACAAAGGGGACTATGGCTACACCTTC. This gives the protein CASNKGDYGYTF. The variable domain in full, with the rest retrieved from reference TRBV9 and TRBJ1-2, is DSGVTQTPKHLITATGQRVTLRCSPRSGDLSVYWYQQSLDQGLQFLIQYYNGEERAKGNILERFSAQQFPDLHSELNLSSLELGDSALYFCASNKGDYGYTFGSGTRLTVV.

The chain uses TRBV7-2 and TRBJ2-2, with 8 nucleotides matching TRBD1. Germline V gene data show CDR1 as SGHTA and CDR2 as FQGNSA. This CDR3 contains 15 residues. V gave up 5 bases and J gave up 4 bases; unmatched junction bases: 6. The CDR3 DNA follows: TGTGCCAGCAGCCGGGGTACAGGGGGCACCGGGGAGCTGTTTTTT. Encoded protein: CASSRGTGGTGELFF.

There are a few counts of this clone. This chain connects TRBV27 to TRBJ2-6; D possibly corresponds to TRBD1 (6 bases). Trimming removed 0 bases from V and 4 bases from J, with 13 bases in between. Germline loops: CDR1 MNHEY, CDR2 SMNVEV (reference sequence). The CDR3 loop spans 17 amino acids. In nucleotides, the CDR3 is TGTGCCAGCAGTTTATCCGGCAGGGGAGACGGGGCCAACGTCCTGACTTTC. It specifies CASSLSGRGDGANVLTF.

The CDR3 sequence: CASSANRIYNSPLHF. Written as DNA, the CDR3 is TGTGCCAGCAGTGCCAACAGGATCTATAATTCACCCCTCCACTTT. The V call is TRBV25-1, the J call TRBJ1-6, with D perhaps matching TRBD1 (5 bases). Between the trimmed V and J ends, which lost 4 bases and 3 bases, there was a span of 10 bases. Germline V gene data show CDR1 as MGHDK and CDR2 as SYGVNS. The CDR3 extends over 15 amino acids.

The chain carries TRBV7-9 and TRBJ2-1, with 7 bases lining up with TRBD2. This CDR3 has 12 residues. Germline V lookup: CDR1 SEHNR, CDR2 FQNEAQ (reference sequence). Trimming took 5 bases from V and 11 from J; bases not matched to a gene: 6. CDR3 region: CASSPPGLQQFF. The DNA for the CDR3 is TGTGCCAGCAGCCCGCCGGGACTACAGCAGTTCTTC.

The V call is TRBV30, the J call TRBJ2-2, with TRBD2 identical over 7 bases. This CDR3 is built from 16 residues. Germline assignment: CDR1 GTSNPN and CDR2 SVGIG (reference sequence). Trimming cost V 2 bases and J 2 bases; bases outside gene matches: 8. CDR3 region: CAWSTSGVYNTGELFF. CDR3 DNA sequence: TGTGCCTGGAGTACAAGCGGGGTTTACAACACCGGGGAGCTGTTTTTT.

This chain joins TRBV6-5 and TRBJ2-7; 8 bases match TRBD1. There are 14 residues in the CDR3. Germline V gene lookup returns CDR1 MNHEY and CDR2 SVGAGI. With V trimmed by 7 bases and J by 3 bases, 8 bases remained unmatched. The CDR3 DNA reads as TGTGCCAGCACTCGGACAGGGAGCCTCTACGAGCAGTACTTC. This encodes CASTRTGSLYEQYF.